Listed below are T cell receptor beta chains from one sample, sequenced in a study of long-term antiretroviral therapy in people with HIV. Libraries were prepared by immunoSEQ multiplex PCR; TCRdb keeps only in-frame clonotypes and omits some of them. This sample has about 16,000 clones, with around 83% found just once. The sample consisted of unsorted PBMCs, taken 0.5 years after starting antiretroviral therapy. These receptor sequences come from a woman aged 35 to 49 with HIV. CDR3s include the opening cysteine and the closing phenylalanine or tryptophan. The order of the fields is V gene, J gene, CDR3 length, CDR3 protein.

>TRBV9|TRBJ2-7|15
CASSPPGLPDDEQYF
>TRBV7-9|TRBJ1-5|16
CASSPLGFETNQPQHF
>TRBV4-3|TRBJ2-3|17
CASSQDLTGGPIDTQYF
>TRBV5-1|TRBJ2-7|15
CASSPSTHRDGEQYF
>TRBV13|TRBJ2-7|12
CASSLGGYEQYF
>TRBV5-1|TRBJ2-3|17
CASSLGVGSLLTDTQYF
>TRBV27|TRBJ2-4|13
CASRTGAVDIQYF
>TRBV18|TRBJ1-2|15
CASSPNRGVNYGYTF
>TRBV29-1|TRBJ2-1|13
CSVEGGQRHEQFF
>TRBV29-1|TRBJ2-3|14
CSVLGGEGTDTQYF
>TRBV6-5|TRBJ2-7|15
CASSYALGGIYEQYF
>TRBV7-2|TRBJ2-2|13
CASSFGVTGELFF
>TRBV9|TRBJ2-1|15
CASSVVSGSYNEQFF
>TRBV4-1|TRBJ2-7|15
CASSPLTGSSYEQYF
>TRBV5-1|TRBJ1-4|13
CASRTGENEKLFF
>TRBV7-9|TRBJ2-1|18
CASSAPGLAETYGNEQFF
>TRBV27|TRBJ2-2|17
CASSLSLPSGNTGELFF
>TRBV19|TRBJ1-2|15
CASSYRGASNYGYTF
>TRBV18|TRBJ2-5|15
CASSRLQGDQETQYF
>TRBV6-5|TRBJ1-1|14
CASSYSAGILEAFF
>TRBV5-1|TRBJ2-2|15
CASNTGQGKTGELFF
>TRBV18|TRBJ1-2|15
CASSPWQGGNYGYTF
>TRBV29-1|TRBJ2-3|15
CSVDLTRGGTDTQYF
>TRBV5-5|TRBJ2-7|15
CASSLFRGTVYEQYF
>TRBV5-6|TRBJ2-7|15
CASSSGPGGSYEQYF
>TRBV27|TRBJ2-3|16
CASSLGSDNPTDTQYF
>TRBV18|TRBJ2-1|17
CASSPIGFGGAYNEQFF
>TRBV6-6|TRBJ2-1|16
CASSYSTGQAYNEQFF
>TRBV25-1|TRBJ1-4|14
CASSEGISNEKLFF
>TRBV28|TRBJ2-7|14
CASSPGTVPYEQYF
>TRBV13|TRBJ2-7|12
CASSTGVYEQYF
>TRBV18|TRBJ2-7|15
CASSPPGHSTYEQYF
>TRBV27|TRBJ1-2|13
CASSPDSNYGYTF
>TRBV6-4|TRBJ1-4|13
CASSRDRGEKLFF
>TRBV28|TRBJ1-1|13
CASSRTGYTEAFF
>TRBV11-2|TRBJ2-1|16
CASSLGSWAGENEQFF
>TRBV15|TRBJ2-2|16
CATSRKGRGRTGELFF
>TRBV27|TRBJ2-5|13
CASSWGIQETQYF
>TRBV28|TRBJ1-1|14
CASTNYRASTEAFF
>TRBV13|TRBJ2-1|13
CASSLTSSSDLFF
>TRBV7-2|TRBJ2-2|16
CASSLGLILNTGELFF
>TRBV5-1|TRBJ2-7|15
CASSLGTGTSYEQYF
>TRBV6-6|TRBJ2-3|14
CASGSLAGDPSQYF
>TRBV19|TRBJ2-3|13
CASGQVRSDTQYF
>TRBV15|TRBJ2-3|12
CATSRPTDTQYF
>TRBV2|TRBJ1-2|13
CASSVNRVDGYTF
>TRBV27|TRBJ1-4|14
CASSGSATNEKLFF
>TRBV9|TRBJ2-7|16
CASSVGNAVADYEQYF
>TRBV7-8|TRBJ2-7|15
CASSLSAGSIYEQYF
>TRBV28|TRBJ2-7|14
CASSFMRVDYEQYF
>TRBV4-1|TRBJ2-3|20
CASSQATGTSGSQRTDTQYF
>TRBV29-1|TRBJ2-3|14
CSVGFLPGGDTQYF
>TRBV6-5|TRBJ1-5|15
CASSATGTGGQPQHF
>TRBV19|TRBJ1-5|15
CASVDRGYSTQPQHF
>TRBV11-3|TRBJ2-7|14
CASSLETSGYEQYF
>TRBV4-1|TRBJ2-7|17
CASSQSGSGSWSYEQYF
>TRBV7-2|TRBJ2-1|14
CASSFSEIYNEQFF
>TRBV28|TRBJ2-7|18
CATIPTPPGRAVPYEQYF
>TRBV6-5|TRBJ1-1|15
CASSYVSEMNTEAFF
>TRBV28|TRBJ1-4|17
CASSTRTGDQTNEKLFF